The 30 T cell receptor beta chains below all came from one sample that was sequenced in a study of beta chain features in type 1 diabetes. Study-level results: Significant though moderate, a shortening of TCRB CDR3s appeared in all four CD4+ subsets of Type 1 diabetes patients.

Expressed TCRB transcripts were sequenced because the entire RNA isolate underwent reverse transcription. Produced via immunoSEQ multiplex PCR; TCRdb's table is partial and in-frame only. The sample yields over 200,000 clones, roughly 11% seen once. No antigen has been assigned to these receptors. Sequenced: naive CD4+ T cells from blood. These receptors were obtained from a man between 25 and 39 years old with type 1 diabetes.

This clone has just a few counts. The V call is TRBV5-1, the J call TRBJ2-5; 8 bases are shared with TRBD1. CDR1 SGHRS and CDR2 YFSETQ come from the germline V gene. The CDR3 consists of 13 residues. With V trimmed by 4 bases and J by 5 bases, 4 bases remained unmatched. CDR3: CASSEDRVETQYF. CDR3 DNA sequence: TGCGCCAGCAGCGAGGACAGGGTTGAGACCCAGTACTTC.

This clone was counted only a few times. The CDR3 DNA reads TGTGCCAGCAGTTCACTCGGGACAGGGGGCCATGGCTACACCTTC. Translated: CASSSLGTGGHGYTF. The gene calls are TRBV27 and TRBJ1-2; 12 bases match TRBD1. J lost 6 bases, V lost 4 bases, and 6 bases had no gene match. This CDR3 is built from 15 residues. Germline V lookup: CDR1 MNHEY, CDR2 SMNVEV (reference sequence).

This clone was found a few times. The genes are TRBV10-3 and TRBJ2-3, with 11 bases that match TRBD2. Germline V gives CDR1 ENHRY, CDR2 SYGVKD. CDR3 length equals 16 residues. V trimming: 1 base; J trimming: 2 bases; junction bases outside the gene matches: 2. CDR3 coding DNA: TGTGCCATCAGTGAGTATAGCGGGGGGGCCACAGATACGCAGTATTTT. Encoded protein: CAISEYSGGATDTQYF.

The table lists this clone with a few counts. This chain links TRBV11-1 with TRBJ2-7; D is unresolved. The CDR3 totals 14 residues. The germline V gene encodes CDR1 SGHAT and CDR2 FQDESV (reference sequence). V gave up 3 bases and J gave up 0 bases, with 9 bases separating them. CDR3 coding DNA: TGTGCCAGCAGCTTTACAGTGAGCTCCTACGAGCAGTACTTC. Translation: CASSFTVSSYEQYF.

This clone occurred a few times. This chain connects TRBV7-9 to TRBJ1-1; 7 bases agree with TRBD1. Per the germline V gene, CDR1 is SEHNR and CDR2 is FQNEAQ (reference sequence). The V segment lost 2 bases and the J segment 5 bases; nucleotides outside the gene matches: 5. There are 14 residues in the CDR3. The CDR3 sequence: CASSLPARGTEAFF. The CDR3 bases are TGTGCCAGCAGCTTACCGGCCAGGGGGACTGAAGCTTTCTTT.

The gene calls are TRBV5-1 and TRBJ1-6, with 7 positions matching TRBD1. Germline V gene lookup returns CDR1 SGHRS and CDR2 YFSETQ. There are 17 residues in the CDR3. The V segment lost 4 bases and the J segment 8 bases; nucleotides outside the gene matches: 15. CDR3 region: CASSRGQERASDSPLHF. Here the CDR3 DNA reads TGCGCCAGCAGCAGAGGACAGGAGAGAGCCTCGGATTCACCCCTCCACTTT. Together with reference TRBV5-1 and TRBJ1-6, the CDR3 gives the full variable domain: KAGVTQTPRYLIKTRGQQVTLSCSPISGHRSVSWYQQTPGQGLQFLFEYFSETQRNKGNFPGRFSGRQFSNSRSEMNVSTLELGDSALYLCASSRGQERASDSPLHFGNGTRLTVT.

Only a few counts were recorded for this clone. This chain joins TRBV5-1 and TRBJ2-3; 9 bases fit TRBD2. The CDR3 has 16 amino acids. Trimming cost V 0 bases and J 1 base; bases outside gene matches: 3. Germline V CDR1 and CDR2: SGHRS, YFSETQ. The CDR3, as DNA: TGCGCCAGCAGCTTGGAGTTAGCGGGGGGCACAGATACGCAGTATTTT. Its protein is CASSLELAGGTDTQYF.

This clone was observed a handful of times. J is TRBJ2-5 and V is TRBV5-4, with D possibly TRBD2 on 5 matching bases. The germline V and J ends were trimmed by 0 bases and 2 bases, with 8 bases remaining between them. CDR1 is SGHNT, CDR2 YYREEE, per germline (reference sequence). The length of the CDR3 is 14 residues. CDR3 sequence: CASSLGRGQETQYF. CDR3 coding DNA: TGTGCCAGCAGCTTGGGCCGGGGACAAGAGACCCAGTACTTC.

This clone appeared a few times. This chain connects TRBV7-9 to TRBJ1-5; the match to TRBD1 covers 7 bases. Losses at the gene ends were 5 bases for V and 4 bases for J; bases not matched to a gene: 8. CDR3 length: 15 residues. Germline values: CDR1 SEHNR, CDR2 FQNEAQ (reference sequence). The CDR3 bases are TGTGCCAGCAGCCCACAGGGGACCCGTAATCAGCCCCAGCATTTT. Amino acid sequence: CASSPQGTRNQPQHF.

This clone was seen a handful of times. This chain links TRBV2 with TRBJ2-7; the match to TRBD2 covers 9 bases. CDR1 is SNHLY, CDR2 FYNNEI, per germline. The junction had 5 bases not matched to a gene; V was cut back by 1 base and J by 7 bases. This CDR3 contains 14 residues. The DNA of the CDR3 is TGTGCCAGCAGTGAAGTAGCGGGGGTGAGGGAGCAGTACTTC. This codes for CASSEVAGVREQYF.

The chain links TRBV25-1 to TRBJ2-3; 12 positions match TRBD2. The V segment lost 4 bases and the J segment 4 bases; nucleotides outside the gene matches: 3. The CDR3 runs 15 residues. CDR1 and CDR2 from the germline V gene are MGHDK and SYGVNS. CDR3 bases: TGTGCCAGCAGTGTAAGGACTAGCGGGGCAGATACGCAGTATTTT. Translation gives CASSVRTSGADTQYF.

This clone was counted between two and nine times. Distinct nucleotide sequences in the sample also encode this CDR3. This chain uses TRBV6-5 with TRBJ2-7, with TRBD1 matching 7 bases. With 2 bases clipped from V and 2 bases from J, the junction kept 3 bases outside the gene matches. The CDR3 runs 14 residues. Per germline, CDR1 MNHEY and CDR2 SVGAGI. For the CDR3, the DNA is TGTGCCAGCAGTTACCGAGACAGGGCCTACGAGCAGTACTTC. As protein: CASSYRDRAYEQYF.

The chain carries TRBV7-2 and TRBJ1-1, with D unclear. This CDR3 has 13 residues. The germline gives CDR1 SGHTA, CDR2 FQGNSA. The germline V and J ends were trimmed by 2 bases and 3 bases, with 7 bases remaining between them. The CDR3 protein is CASSLRTDTEAFF. CDR3 DNA sequence: TGTGCCAGCAGCTTACGTACGGACACTGAAGCTTTCTTT.

The chain couples TRBV2 to TRBJ2-1; 9 nucleotides match TRBD1. The CDR3 spans 15 residues. The germline V gene encodes CDR1 SNHLY and CDR2 FYNNEI. The V gene end was trimmed by 4 bases and the J gene end by 4 bases; junction bases not matched to a gene: 5. This chain's CDR3 is CASSATGGVYNEQFF. Here the CDR3 DNA reads TGTGCCAGCAGTGCCACAGGGGGCGTATACAATGAGCAGTTCTTC.

This chain uses TRBV2 with TRBJ1-5; D remains ambiguous. Trimming removed 10 bases at V and 1 base at J, with 11 bases between. CDR3 length: 13 residues. Germline CDR1 SNHLY, CDR2 FYNNEI. The CDR3 DNA reads TGTGCCACCGGGAAGGAGAGCAATCAGCCCCAGCATTTT. As protein: CATGKESNQPQHF. Filled out from reference TRBV2 and TRBJ1-5, the complete variable domain reads EPEVTQTPSHQVTQMGQEVILRCVPISNHLYFYWYRQILGQKVEFLVSFYNNEISEKSEIFDDQFSVERPDGSNFTLKIRSTKLEDSAMYFCATGKESNQPQHFGDGTRLSIL.

The V and J genes are TRBV2 and TRBJ1-2; 8 positions match TRBD1. Trimming at V came to 4 bases and at J to 7 bases, leaving 8 bases not matched to a gene. CDR3 length: 14 residues. CDR1 and CDR2 (germline): SNHLY, FYNNEI. The DNA of the CDR3 is TGTGCCAGCAGTGGACAGGGGCCGTTGGGTGGCTACACCTTC. The encoded protein is CASSGQGPLGGYTF. Using reference TRBV2 and TRBJ1-2 for the parts outside the CDR3, the full variable domain is EPEVTQTPSHQVTQMGQEVILRCVPISNHLYFYWYRQILGQKVEFLVSFYNNEISEKSEIFDDQFSVERPDGSNFTLKIRSTKLEDSAMYFCASSGQGPLGGYTFGSGTRLTVV.

This clone was counted between two and nine times. The chain is built from TRBV5-1 and TRBJ1-1; unclear D gene. Germline V gene lookup returns CDR1 SGHRS and CDR2 YFSETQ. V was pared by 0 bases and J by 0 bases, with 6 bases between. CDR3 size: 14 residues. The CDR3 sequence is CASSLDGVNTEAFF. The CDR3 DNA reads as TGCGCCAGCAGCTTGGATGGAGTGAACACTGAAGCTTTCTTT.

There are a few counts of this clone. The CDR3 protein is CACLTGSTVNSPLHF. CDR3 nucleotide sequence: TGTGCCTGCCTGACAGGTTCGACGGTTAATTCACCCCTCCACTTT. V is TRBV30 and J is TRBJ1-6; weak D call: TRBD1 (6 bases). From germline, CDR1 is GTSNPN and CDR2 SVGIG (reference sequence). Trimming took off 6 bases at V and 6 bases at J, with 18 bases between the two ends. CDR3 length: 15 amino acids.

This clone was detected a few times. The chain recombines TRBV5-4 with TRBJ2-5; TRBD1 agrees at 7 bases. CDR3 length: 14 residues. Germline-derived CDR1 and CDR2 are SGHNT and YYREEE (reference sequence). After removal of 4 bases from V and 2 bases from J, the junction contained 5 bases not matched to a gene. The CDR3 is CASSRKTGQETQYF. The DNA for the CDR3 is TGTGCCAGCAGCCGAAAGACAGGGCAAGAGACCCAGTACTTC.

This clone was seen a handful of times. The genes are TRBV5-1 and TRBJ2-5; possibly TRBD2 for D (6 bases). The CDR3 contains 13 residues. Germline assignment: CDR1 SGHRS and CDR2 YFSETQ. With 1 base removed from V and 5 bases from J, the gap between germline ends came to 9 bases. The CDR3 reads CASSLMGRETQYF. The CDR3 DNA reads TGCGCCAGCAGCTTGATGGGGAGGGAGACCCAGTACTTC.

CDR3 in amino acids: CSVSGTGGRVRGGELFF. CDR3 sequence (DNA): TGCAGCGTGTCCGGGACAGGAGGGAGGGTCCGAGGCGGGGAGCTGTTTTTT. This chain links TRBV29-1 with TRBJ2-2; a possible D gene is TRBD1 (8 bases). Between the trimmed V and J ends, which lost 6 bases and 7 bases, there was a span of 27 bases. The CDR3 has 17 residues. Germline CDR1 and CDR2: SQVTM and ANQGSEA.

The sample holds a few counts of this clone. The chain combines TRBV9 with TRBJ1-6; no clear D gene. The germline V gene has CDR1 SGDLS and CDR2 YYNGEE. V lost 7 bases and J 8 bases, leaving 19 bases between the germline ends. CDR3 size: 15 residues. In nucleotides, the CDR3 is TGTGCCAGCGCCCCCCACGGAGGAGGCGATTCACCCCTCCACTTT. This gives the protein CASAPHGGGDSPLHF.

The chain is built from TRBV5-1 and TRBJ2-3; 8 bases fit TRBD1. The ends lost 0 bases at V and 2 bases at J; junction bases unmatched: 11. CDR3 length equals 18 residues. Germline CDR1 is SGHRS and CDR2 is YFSETQ. Here the CDR3 DNA reads TGCGCCAGCAGCTTGGGTCGACGACTGACAGGGGACACAGATACGCAGTATTTT. Amino acids: CASSLGRRLTGDTDTQYF.

This clone was seen only a few times. The chain carries TRBV5-1 and TRBJ1-3; D remains ambiguous. Germline-derived CDR1 and CDR2 are SGHRS and YFSETQ. This CDR3 spans 14 amino acids. V dropped 7 bases and J dropped 0 bases, with 11 bases sitting between them. The CDR3 reads CASGPAGSGNTIYF. DNA for the CDR3: TGCGCCAGCGGCCCCGCGGGCTCTGGAAACACCATATATTTT.

This clone has only a few counts. V gene TRBV7-9 combines with J gene TRBJ2-7; D is possibly TRBD1 (5 bases). CDR3 size: 14 residues. V dropped 3 bases and J dropped 6 bases, with 15 bases sitting between them. CDR1 is SEHNR, CDR2 FQNEAQ, per germline (reference sequence). CDR3 sequence (DNA): TGTGCCAGCAGCTTCCCAACTACAGGAACCGAGCAGTACTTC. The encoded protein is CASSFPTTGTEQYF.

This clone was counted a few times. The chain couples TRBV9 to TRBJ2-3; 9 bases map to TRBD2. This CDR3 spans 15 amino acids. CDR1 and CDR2 (germline): SGDLS, YYNGEE. Unmatched junction bases numbered 5, after V lost 1 base and J lost 5 bases. This chain's CDR3 is CASSVNGGGEDTQYF. CDR3 in DNA: TGTGCCAGCAGCGTAAACGGCGGGGGGGAAGATACGCAGTATTTT. The variable domain in full, with the rest retrieved from reference TRBV9 and TRBJ2-3, is DSGVTQTPKHLITATGQRVTLRCSPRSGDLSVYWYQQSLDQGLQFLIQYYNGEERAKGNILERFSAQQFPDLHSELNLSSLELGDSALYFCASSVNGGGEDTQYFGPGTRLTVL.

This clone occurred a few times. This rearrangement joins TRBV29-1 to TRBJ2-3; tentative D call: TRBD1 (5 bases). This CDR3 region has 12 residues. Germline V gives CDR1 SQVTM, CDR2 ANQGSEA. The V end lost 1 base, the J end lost 7 bases, and 9 bases lay between the germline ends. CDR3 sequence reads: CSVEAGRNTQYF. The DNA for the CDR3 is TGCAGCGTTGAAGCAGGGCGGAATACGCAGTATTTT.

The sample holds a few counts of this clone. The V and J genes are TRBV7-9 and TRBJ2-1, with 7 positions matching TRBD2. The ends lost 5 bases at V and 8 bases at J; junction bases unmatched: 6. The germline gives CDR1 SEHNR, CDR2 FQNEAQ (reference sequence). There are 13 residues in the CDR3. CDR3 region: CASSLGGIDEQFF. CDR3 in DNA: TGTGCCAGCAGCCTGGGAGGGATCGATGAGCAGTTCTTC.

This clone was counted between two and nine times. The chain recombines TRBV18 with TRBJ2-3; 9 bases are shared with TRBD1. CDR1 KGHSH and CDR2 LQKENI come from the germline V gene. The trim removed 4 bases at V and 8 bases at J, leaving 7 bases unmatched. The CDR3 sequence is 14 residues long. The CDR3 loop reads CASSRDRATGTQYF. The CDR3, as DNA: TGTGCCAGCTCACGGGACAGGGCCACCGGTACGCAGTATTTT.

V usage is TRBV7-9 and J usage is TRBJ2-7; D unresolved. V was clipped by 7 bases and J by 7 bases, with 11 bases between them. Germline lookup yields CDR1 SEHNR and CDR2 FQNEAQ (reference sequence). This CDR3 contains 11 residues. CDR3 residues: CASTLYSEQYF. The CDR3 region has the DNA TGTGCCAGCACCCTATACTCAGAGCAGTACTTC. The full variable domain, rest sourced from reference TRBV7-9 and TRBJ2-7, is DTGVSQNPRHKITKRGQNVTFRCDPISEHNRLYWYRQTLGQGPEFLTYFQNEAQLEKSRLLSDRFSAERPKGSFSTLEIQRTEQGDSAMYLCASTLYSEQYFGPGTRLTVT.